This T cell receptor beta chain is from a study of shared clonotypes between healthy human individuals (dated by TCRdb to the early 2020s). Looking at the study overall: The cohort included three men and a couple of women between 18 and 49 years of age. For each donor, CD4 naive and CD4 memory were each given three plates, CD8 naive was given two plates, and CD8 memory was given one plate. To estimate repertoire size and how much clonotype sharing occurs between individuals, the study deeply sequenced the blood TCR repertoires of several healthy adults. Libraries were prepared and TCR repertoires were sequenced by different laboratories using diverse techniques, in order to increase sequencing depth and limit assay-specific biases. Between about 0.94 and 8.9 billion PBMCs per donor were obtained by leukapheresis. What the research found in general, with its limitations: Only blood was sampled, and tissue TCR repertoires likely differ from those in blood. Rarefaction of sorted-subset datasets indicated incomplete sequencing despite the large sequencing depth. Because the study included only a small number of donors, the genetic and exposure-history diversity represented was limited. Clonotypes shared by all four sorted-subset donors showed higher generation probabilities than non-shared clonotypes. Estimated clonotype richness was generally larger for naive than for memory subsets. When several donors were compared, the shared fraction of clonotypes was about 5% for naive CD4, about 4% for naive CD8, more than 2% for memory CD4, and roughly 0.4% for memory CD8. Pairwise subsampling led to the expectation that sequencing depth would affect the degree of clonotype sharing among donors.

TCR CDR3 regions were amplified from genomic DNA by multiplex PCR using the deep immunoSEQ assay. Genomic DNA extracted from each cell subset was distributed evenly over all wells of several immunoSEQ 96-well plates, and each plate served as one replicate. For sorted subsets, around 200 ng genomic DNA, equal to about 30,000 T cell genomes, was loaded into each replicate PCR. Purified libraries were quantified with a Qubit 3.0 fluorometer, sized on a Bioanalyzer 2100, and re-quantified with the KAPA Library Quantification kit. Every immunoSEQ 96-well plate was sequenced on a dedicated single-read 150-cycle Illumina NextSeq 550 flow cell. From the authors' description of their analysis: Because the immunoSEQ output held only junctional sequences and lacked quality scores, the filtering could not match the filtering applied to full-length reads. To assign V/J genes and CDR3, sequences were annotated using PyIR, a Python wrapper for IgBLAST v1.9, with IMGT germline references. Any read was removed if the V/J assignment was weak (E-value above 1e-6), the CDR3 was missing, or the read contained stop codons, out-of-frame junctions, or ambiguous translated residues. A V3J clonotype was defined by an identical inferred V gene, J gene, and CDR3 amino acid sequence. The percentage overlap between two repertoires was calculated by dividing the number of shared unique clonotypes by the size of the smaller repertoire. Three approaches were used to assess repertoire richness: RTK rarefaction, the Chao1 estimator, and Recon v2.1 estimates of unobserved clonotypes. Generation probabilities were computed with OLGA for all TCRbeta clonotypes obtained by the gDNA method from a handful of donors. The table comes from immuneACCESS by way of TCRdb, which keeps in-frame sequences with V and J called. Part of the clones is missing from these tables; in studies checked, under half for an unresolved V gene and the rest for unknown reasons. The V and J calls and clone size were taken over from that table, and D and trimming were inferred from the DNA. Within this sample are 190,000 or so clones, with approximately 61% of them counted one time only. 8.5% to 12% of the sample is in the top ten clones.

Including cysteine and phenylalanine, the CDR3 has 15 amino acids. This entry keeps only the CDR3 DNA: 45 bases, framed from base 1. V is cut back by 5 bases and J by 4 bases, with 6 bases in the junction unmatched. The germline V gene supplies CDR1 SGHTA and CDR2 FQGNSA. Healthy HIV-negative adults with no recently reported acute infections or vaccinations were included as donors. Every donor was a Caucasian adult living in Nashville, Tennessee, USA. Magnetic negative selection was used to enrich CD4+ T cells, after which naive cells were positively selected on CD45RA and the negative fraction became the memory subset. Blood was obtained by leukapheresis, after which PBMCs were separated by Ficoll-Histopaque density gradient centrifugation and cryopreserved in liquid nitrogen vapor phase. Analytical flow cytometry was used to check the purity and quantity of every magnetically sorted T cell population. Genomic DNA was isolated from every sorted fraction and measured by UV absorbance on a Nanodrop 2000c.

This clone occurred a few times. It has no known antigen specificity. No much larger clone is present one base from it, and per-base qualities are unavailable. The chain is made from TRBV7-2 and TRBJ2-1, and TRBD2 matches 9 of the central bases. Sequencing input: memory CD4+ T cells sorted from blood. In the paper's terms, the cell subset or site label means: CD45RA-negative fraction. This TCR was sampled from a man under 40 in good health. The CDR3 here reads CASSNGGGGYNEQFF. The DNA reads TGTGCCAGCAGCAACGGCGGGGGGGGATACAATGAGCAGTTCTTC. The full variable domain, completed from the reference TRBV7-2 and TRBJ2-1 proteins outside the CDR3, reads GAGVSQSPSNKVTEKGKDVELRCDPISGHTALYWYRQSLGQGLEFLIYFQGNSAPDKSGLPSDRFSAERTGGSVSTLTIQRTQQEDSAVYLCASSNGGGGYNEQFFGPGTRLTVL.